The clone carrying this T cell receptor beta chain was picked up many times. No antigen is known for it. Individual cDNA molecules received unique molecular identifiers during library preparation. TCRdb re-analysed the 5' RACE reads in MiXCR, keeping a single row per CDR3 protein. The table lists tens of thousands of distinct CDR3 sequences, about 12% of them singletons. Germline V gives CDR1 LGHDT, CDR2 YNNKEL (reference sequence). V lost 4 bases to trimming and J lost 8 bases; unmatched junction nucleotides: 9. This CDR3 comprises 15 residues. The data originate from a study of early T cells in non-severe SARS-CoV-2 infection. In the study overall: The sequenced material was bulk RNA from unsorted whole blood, and its chains were unpaired.

Study results and limitations: VDJdb-based annotation leaned toward anti-spike CD8 responses and missed private and CD4 specificities.

The sequenced sample was whole blood. The chain has TRBV3-1 and TRBJ2-1, with 9 bases fitting TRBD2. The sequence derives from an adult who was a healthcare worker with PCR-confirmed SARS-CoV-2 infection or an uninfected control (not recorded which). CDR3 nucleotide sequence: TGTGCCAGCAGCCCCGGGACTAGCCGGATCGATGAGCAGTTCTTC. It yields the protein CASSPGTSRIDEQFF.